The rows below give T cell receptor beta chains drawn from one sample of a study of cytomegalovirus exposure and HLA in healthy donors. Measured with immunoSEQ multiplex PCR; TCRdb has only the in-frame clones, and not every one. This sample yields approximately 180,000 clones, of which 86% are seen a single time; over 1.3% belongs to the top ten. Sequenced material: PBMCs. The receptors stem from a woman aged 18-35 years in good health and CMV-seronegative. Both conserved end residues are part of each CDR3. D genes are given only for firm matches. Rows may omit the clone size; those that give it use once, few, many or a size class.

j_call d_call v_call clone_size cdr3_nt cdr3_aa
TRBJ1-1 TRBD1 TRBV5-4 NA TGTGCCAGCAGCTTGGCCACCGACAGGGCCGGTTGGAACACTGAAGCTTTCTTT CASSLATDRAGWNTEAFF
TRBJ2-7 TRBD2 TRBV27 NA TGTGCCAGCATTGGGCTAGCGGGAGGTAGAGGAAACGAGCAGTACTTC CASIGLAGGRGNEQYF
TRBJ1-1 TRBD1 TRBV2 NA TGTGCCAGCAGTCCCAACACCGGGACAGGGGGCACTGAAGCTTTCTTT CASSPNTGTGGTEAFF
TRBJ1-2 TRBD1 TRBV9 NA TGTGCCAGCAGCGTAGCTCATGCAGGGGGCGGCTATGGCTACACCTTC CASSVAHAGGGYGYTF
TRBJ1-2 TRBD1 TRBV29-1 NA TGCAGCGTAGGGACAGCCGGTACGGGCTACACCTTC CSVGTAGTGYTF
TRBJ2-5 NA TRBV29-1 NA TGCAGCGTCCTACTAGGGGGGGGGCCGGAGACCCAGTACTTC CSVLLGGGPETQYF
TRBJ2-1 TRBD2 TRBV5-4 NA TGTGCCAGCAGCTTCTTAGCGGGAGGGCCCCGGTTCTTC CASSFLAGGPRFF
TRBJ2-1 NA TRBV7-2 NA TGTGCCAGCAGCCAAGCGAGAATAGACAATGAGCAGTTCTTC CASSQARIDNEQFF
TRBJ1-5 TRBD1 TRBV7-6 NA TGTGCCAGCAGTTTAAATGCCGGGACAGCTAATCAGCCCCAGCATTTT CASSLNAGTANQPQHF
TRBJ2-7 NA TRBV7-8 NA TGTGCCAGCAGCCAAAGGCGGGTTTCCTACGAGCAGTACTTC CASSQRRVSYEQYF
TRBJ2-4 NA TRBV5-4 NA TGTGCCAGCAGCAAAGGCGGGGACGGCAAAAACATTCAGTACTTC CASSKGGDGKNIQYF
TRBJ1-6 NA TRBV14 few TGTGCCAGCAGCCACTACTCTACGAATTCACCCCTCCACTTT CASSHYSTNSPLHF
TRBJ2-2 NA TRBV7-9 NA TGTGCCAGCAGCCGTAAAACGAACACCGGGGAGCTGTTTTTT CASSRKTNTGELFF
TRBJ1-1 NA TRBV6-5 NA TGTGCCAGCAGTTTTCAGGCGACCATGAACACTGAAGCTTTCTTT CASSFQATMNTEAFF
TRBJ2-7 TRBD1 TRBV7-9 NA TGTGCCAGCAGCTCCGGACAGGCCCTCTACGAGCAGTACTTC CASSSGQALYEQYF
TRBJ1-2 NA TRBV18 NA TGTGCCAGCTCACCCGGGGGACTTGGGAACTATGGCTACACCTTC CASSPGGLGNYGYTF
TRBJ1-1 NA TRBV19 NA TGTGCCAGTAGCCCAAGCCTAAACCGTGAAGCTTTCTTT CASSPSLNREAFF
TRBJ2-1 TRBD2 TRBV27 NA TGTGCCAGCACCACGGGTCGACTAGCGGAGGGGGGGCCCAATGAGCAGTTCTTC CASTTGRLAEGGPNEQFF
TRBJ1-2 NA TRBV6-1 few TGTGCCAGCAGTGAAGCCCTGGGACATATGGGAGGCTACACCTTC CASSEALGHMGGYTF
TRBJ2-7 TRBD2 TRBV2 NA TGTGCCAGCAGTGAATGGCGGGGGTTCGACGAGCAGTACTTC CASSEWRGFDEQYF
TRBJ2-1 NA TRBV7-2 NA TGTGCCAGCAGCGCAGGGGGGTACAATGAGCAGTTCTTC CASSAGGYNEQFF
TRBJ2-5 TRBD2 TRBV6-1 NA TGTGCCAGCAGTGACAGACAGCGGGGGCCCCACTTC CASSDRQRGPHF
TRBJ1-4 TRBD1 TRBV5-1 NA TGCGCCAGCAGCTTGGGGACAGGGGGCGAGGTTAATGAAAAACTGTTTTTT CASSLGTGGEVNEKLFF
TRBJ2-2 TRBD1 TRBV30 NA TGTGCCTGCCCGGACAGGGTAGACACCGGGGAGCTGTTTTTT CACPDRVDTGELFF
TRBJ1-2 NA TRBV21-1 few TGTGCCAGCAGCAAAGCAGGCGACAGCTACTATGGCTACACCTTC CASSKAGDSYYGYTF
TRBJ2-2 TRBD1 TRBV10-3 once TGTGCCATCAGGGGTACAGGGGTACCTTATGCCGGGGAGCTGTTTTTT CAIRGTGVPYAGELFF
TRBJ1-3 NA TRBV4-1 NA TGCGCCAGCAGCCATTTAATTCCGGGATTCTCTGGAAACACCATATATTTT CASSHLIPGFSGNTIYF
TRBJ1-3 NA TRBV18 NA TGTGCCAGCTCACCCGAGGTTCCATCCGGAAACACCATATATTTT CASSPEVPSGNTIYF
TRBJ2-1 TRBD2 TRBV7-2 NA TGTGCCAGCAGCTTAGCGCGGGGGGCTTACAATGAGCAGTTCTTC CASSLARGAYNEQFF
TRBJ2-2 NA TRBV6-5 NA TGTGCCAGCAGTTACTCGGGCGGGACCGGGGAGCTGTTTTTT CASSYSGGTGELFF
TRBJ2-1 NA TRBV9 NA TGTGCCAGCAGCGCGCGGGGCGGGTCCTACAATGAGCAGTTCTTC CASSARGGSYNEQFF
TRBJ1-1 NA TRBV5-1 once TGCGCCAGCAGCTTGAGCCCGGACAGGAACACTGAAGCTTTCTTT CASSLSPDRNTEAFF
TRBJ1-2 TRBD1 TRBV10-3 NA TGTGCCATCAGAGGACAGGGGGGCGTAGGCTACACCTTC CAIRGQGGVGYTF
TRBJ2-7 TRBD2 TRBV19 NA TGTGCCAGTAGCCCTCGGGGGGGGATCAACTCCTACGAGCAGTACTTC CASSPRGGINSYEQYF
TRBJ1-2 TRBD1 TRBV5-4 NA TGTGCCAGCAGCGGTGGACAGGCTTATGGCTACACCTTC CASSGGQAYGYTF
TRBJ1-2 NA TRBV30 NA TGTGCCTGGAATCTCCACGGGACACCCCATAACTATGGCTACACCTTC CAWNLHGTPHNYGYTF
TRBJ2-1 TRBD2 TRBV7-2 once TGTGCCAGCAGCTTAATTACTAGCGGGGGGGGAGAGCAGTTCTTC CASSLITSGGGEQFF
TRBJ1-2 TRBD1 TRBV6-5 few TGTGCCAGCAGAAGGGTAAACAGGGGGCCGGTTGGCTACACCTTC CASRRVNRGPVGYTF
TRBJ1-2 NA TRBV5-1 NA TGCGCCAGCAGCTCCCAGGGGTTAAGGGGCTACACCTTC CASSSQGLRGYTF
TRBJ1-1 NA TRBV6-5 NA TGTGCCAGCAGTTACCTACAAACAGGGCTCTCTACAGAAGCTTTCTTT CASSYLQTGLSTEAFF
TRBJ1-2 TRBD1 TRBV10-3 once TGTGCCATCAGTGAGTTCTCAACAGGGGACGGCTACACCTTC CAISEFSTGDGYTF
TRBJ1-5 TRBD1 TRBV4-1 NA TGCGCCAGCAGCCAATACAGGGGCGGGCAGCCCCAGCATTTT CASSQYRGGQPQHF